Presented here are 10 T cell receptor beta chains from one specimen sequenced in a study of a mutant IDH1 vaccine in newly diagnosed glioma. The time point here: week 35, safety follow-up. Mutant IDH1 20-mer peptide, at 300 ug, made up each vaccine dose, with topical imiquimod. The protocol was immunoSEQ multiplex PCR, while the TCRdb copy is restricted to in-frame clones and leaves out a portion. Here the sample spans 50,000 to 70,000 clones, roughly nine tenths being singletons. Antigens of these TCRs are unknown. Sequencing used PBMCs, obtained from a glioma patient whose treatment included an IDH1 peptide vaccine. These receptors were collected from a man aged 35-49 years with glioma.

The V call is TRBV19, the J call TRBJ2-7; D possibly corresponds to TRBD1 (5 bases). This CDR3 region has 12 residues. The V gene's germline CDR1 is LNHDA and CDR2 SQIVND (reference sequence). V lost 9 bases and J 4 bases, leaving 13 bases between the germline ends. The CDR3 nucleotides are TGTGCCAGCACCGATCAGGGTTACGAGCAGTACTTC. It is translated as CASTDQGYEQYF.

This rearrangement joins TRBV2 to TRBJ2-7; D is uncertain. The V end was cut by 0 bases, the J end by 5 bases, with 2 bases between. Germline CDR1 is SNHLY and CDR2 is FYNNEI. CDR3 length equals 11 residues. Written as DNA, the CDR3 is TGTGCCAGCAGTGAAGCCCACGAGCAGTACTTC. Its protein product is CASSEAHEQYF.

This chain connects TRBV19 to TRBJ1-1; D ambiguous. Germline V gene lookup returns CDR1 LNHDA and CDR2 SQIVND (reference sequence). The CDR3 consists of 13 residues. Trimming pared 2 bases from V and 6 bases from J, leaving 10 bases between. CDR3 region: CASSISTGAEAFF. The CDR3 DNA is TGTGCCAGTAGTATAAGTACCGGGGCTGAAGCTTTCTTT.

The chain uses TRBV7-6 and TRBJ2-1, with D maybe TRBD2 (6 bases). This CDR3 has 17 residues. Between the trimmed V and J ends, which lost 1 base and 3 bases, there was a span of 16 bases. Germline-derived CDR1 and CDR2 are SGHVS and FNYEAQ. Here the CDR3 DNA reads TGTGCCAGCAGCTTAGACGGGAGAGTCAACGTCTACAATGAGCAGTTCTTC. This translates into CASSLDGRVNVYNEQFF.

The V and J genes are TRBV5-1 and TRBJ1-5; D is possibly TRBD1 (6 bases). This CDR3 is 14 amino acids long. The germline V gene encodes CDR1 SGHRS and CDR2 YFSETQ. Trimming shortened V by 5 bases and J by 6 bases, and 15 bases separated the two germline ends. The CDR3 reads CASSPEGGPQPQHF. The CDR3 nucleotides are TGCGCCAGCAGTCCCGAGGGGGGCCCTCAGCCCCAGCATTTT.

V usage is TRBV9 and J usage is TRBJ2-4; D possibly corresponds to TRBD1 (6 bases). The CDR3 has 15 residues. V shed 4 bases and J shed 3 bases, with 14 bases lying between them. Germline loops: CDR1 SGDLS, CDR2 YYNGEE. The CDR3 nucleotides are TGTGCCAGCAGCCTCTCAGGGGCGGACAAAAACATTCAGTACTTC. Translating gives CASSLSGADKNIQYF.

This chain links TRBV18 with TRBJ2-7; a weak D match, TRBD2 (5 bases). The CDR3 has 14 residues. The V gene lost 4 bases and the J gene lost 3 bases, with 13 bases spanning the gap. CDR1 KGHSH and CDR2 LQKENI come from the germline V gene. The CDR3 DNA is TGTGCCAGCTCACTAGCCCGTGAGGGCTACGAGCAGTACTTC. This gives the protein CASSLAREGYEQYF.

The rearrangement joins TRBV15 to TRBJ1-4; tentative D call: TRBD1 (5 bases). The CDR3 covers 19 residues. V was pared by 1 base and J by 5 bases, with 23 bases between. The germline V gene has CDR1 LNHNV and CDR2 YYDKDF (reference sequence). The CDR3 is CATSRGGAEYFLKNEKLFF. The CDR3 nucleotides are TGTGCCACCAGCAGAGGAGGGGCAGAGTACTTCCTTAAAAATGAAAAACTGTTTTTT.

This clone was seen a handful of times. V usage is TRBV21-1 and J usage is TRBJ2-5; the table's TRBD1 call for D was not verified on the DNA. TRBV21-1 is assigned pseudogene status. The CDR3 spans 15 residues. In nucleotides, the CDR3 is TGTGCCAGCAGCAAAGGAGGACAGGGGGGGGAGACCCAGTACTTC. This sequence encodes CASSKGGQGGETQYF.

J is TRBJ2-1 and V is TRBV5-5, with 8 bases identical to TRBD2. J lost 4 bases, V lost 0 bases, and 3 bases had no gene match. This CDR3 spans 15 amino acids. Germline CDR1 and CDR2: SGHKS and YYEKEE (reference sequence). As DNA, the CDR3 is TGTGCCAGCAGCTTGGTTAGCGGGAATTACAATGAGCAGTTCTTC. It is translated as CASSLVSGNYNEQFF.